This T cell receptor (beta chain) was recovered during a study of control samples from healthy donors and cancer patients. Trimming removed 4 bases from V and 6 bases from J; junction bases left unmatched: 11. Germline V gene sequence: CDR1 WNHNN, CDR2 SYGVQD (reference sequence). The CDR3 is made up of 17 amino acids. Data came from immunoSEQ multiplex PCR; TCRdb stores just in-frame clones and leaves some out. In the table there are almost 40,000 clones, more than 70% of which are singletons. The gene calls are TRBV10-1 and TRBJ1-6; 8 nucleotides align to TRBD1. This TCR was recovered from a woman aged 55-75 years with lung cancer. Sequenced: PBMCs. CDR3: CASSVKDRGGGNSPLHF. The CDR3 DNA is TGCGCCAGCAGTGTGAAAGACAGGGGAGGGGGTAATTCACCCCTCCACTTT.